These T cell receptor beta chains were read from a single sample in a study of T cell repertoires in cytomegalovirus infection. Each CDR3 protein gets one entry after TCRdb re-called the reads with MiXCR. The table has approximately 340,000 distinct CDR3 sequences, just under 30% seen once. These TCRs' antigens remain unknown. This specimen consisted of cultured PBMCs, obtained from culture after CMV antigen stimulation. The receptors shown here come from a human donor in good health (CMV status not recorded). Some clones in this sample may be carry-over from other donors' samples. Both conserved end residues are part of each CDR3. The order of the fields is V gene, D gene, J gene, clone size, CDR3 protein, CDR3 DNA. The D gene is left open where the match is weak. Only part of the rows carry a size: once, few, many, or a class if the clone is expanded.

V: TRBV7-6
D: TRBD1
J: TRBJ1-2
size: few
CDR3: CASSLYDRGQKGYTF
DNA: TGTGCCAGCAGCTTATATGACAGGGGGCAAAAAGGCTACACCTTC

V: TRBV28
D: NA
J: TRBJ1-2
size: NA
CDR3: CASTVDRLKGYTF
DNA: TGTGCCAGCACCGTCGACAGGCTTAAGGGCTACACCTTC

V: TRBV6-1
D: NA
J: TRBJ1-1
size: few
CDR3: CASSVSWPGSEAFF
DNA: TGTGCCAGCAGTGTAAGTTGGCCCGGCTCTGAAGCTTTCTTT

V: TRBV4-1
D: NA
J: TRBJ2-1
size: few
CDR3: CASSPPDSQGGNEQFF
DNA: TGCGCCAGCAGCCCCCCCGACAGTCAGGGCGGCAATGAGCAGTTCTTC

V: TRBV7-9
D: NA
J: TRBJ1-5
size: NA
CDR3: CASSQYGDQPQHF
DNA: TGTGCCAGCAGCCAATATGGGGATCAGCCCCAGCATTTT

V: TRBV20-1
D: TRBD2
J: TRBJ2-5
size: NA
CDR3: CSARDPSGRRQETQYF
DNA: TGCAGTGCTAGAGATCCAAGCGGGAGGAGGCAAGAGACCCAGTACTTC

V: TRBV29-1
D: NA
J: TRBJ1-5
size: NA
CDR3: CSVETGQTYSNQPQHF
DNA: TGCAGCGTTGAGACAGGCCAGACATATAGCAATCAGCCCCAGCATTTT

V: TRBV6-6
D: TRBD2
J: TRBJ2-3
size: many
CDR3: CASSYSRPGTTERGDTQYF
DNA: TGTGCCAGCAGTTACTCGAGACCCGGGACTACCGAGCGGGGAGATACGCAGTATTTT

V: TRBV7-6
D: TRBD1
J: TRBJ1-5
size: many
CDR3: CASSPLEGASQPQHF
DNA: TGTGCCAGCAGCCCACTGGAGGGGGCGAGTCAGCCCCAGCATTTT

V: TRBV28
D: NA
J: TRBJ1-5
size: once
CDR3: CASSRKVANDQPQHF
DNA: TGTGCCAGCAGTCGCAAGGTGGCCAATGATCAGCCCCAGCATTTT

V: TRBV11-2
D: TRBD2
J: TRBJ2-1
size: few
CDR3: CASSLIRVAGVIEQFF
DNA: TGTGCCAGCAGCTTAATCCGAGTAGCGGGAGTTATTGAGCAGTTCTTC

V: TRBV7-8
D: NA
J: TRBJ2-2
size: few
CDR3: CASKFPRETGELFF
DNA: TGTGCCAGCAAATTCCCCCGGGAGACCGGGGAGCTGTTTTTT

V: TRBV11-2
D: TRBD1
J: TRBJ1-3
size: NA
CDR3: CASSQQGAGNTIYF
DNA: TGTGCCAGCAGCCAACAGGGGGCTGGAAACACCATATATTTT

V: TRBV28
D: TRBD1
J: TRBJ2-5
size: NA
CDR3: CASRTPQGSETQYF
DNA: TGTGCCAGCCGCACCCCACAGGGGTCAGAGACCCAGTACTTC

V: TRBV7-2
D: TRBD1
J: TRBJ1-2
size: few
CDR3: CASSLAGTGFYGYTF
DNA: TGTGCCAGCAGCTTAGCCGGGACAGGGTTCTATGGCTACACCTTC

V: TRBV6-1
D: NA
J: TRBJ2-7
size: medium-sized
CDR3: CASSSIYEQYF
DNA: TGTGCCAGCAGTTCTATCTACGAGCAGTACTTC

V: TRBV6-6
D: NA
J: TRBJ2-3
size: few
CDR3: CASSYSSSPRLSGGTDTQYF
DNA: TGTGCCAGCAGTTACTCTAGTTCCCCCCGACTTAGCGGAGGCACAGATACGCAGTATTTT

V: TRBV6-1
D: NA
J: TRBJ1-5
size: NA
CDR3: CASTPSPGANQPQHF
DNA: TGTGCCAGCACCCCAAGCCCGGGGGCGAATCAGCCCCAGCATTTT

V: TRBV12-3/TRBV12-4
D: TRBD2
J: TRBJ2-3
size: NA
CDR3: CASSSREGGLRDTQYF
DNA: TGTGCCAGCAGTTCCAGGGAGGGCGGCTTGAGAGATACGCAGTATTTT

V: TRBV7-8
D: NA
J: TRBJ2-1
size: few
CDR3: CASSLFLEVGRPSSYNEQFF
DNA: TGTGCCAGCAGCTTATTTCTCGAGGTGGGCCGCCCGAGCTCCTACAATGAGCAGTTCTTC

V: TRBV7-2
D: TRBD1
J: TRBJ2-2
size: many
CDR3: CASSLGQGAGELFF
DNA: TGTGCCAGCAGCTTGGGACAGGGTGCCGGGGAGCTGTTTTTT

V: TRBV7-9
D: TRBD1
J: TRBJ2-5
size: NA
CDR3: CASSSWDSEETQYF
DNA: TGTGCCAGCAGCTCCTGGGACAGTGAAGAGACCCAGTACTTC

V: TRBV28
D: TRBD2
J: TRBJ2-7
size: NA
CDR3: CASSSSGGYLYEQYF
DNA: TGTGCCAGCAGTTCCTCCGGGGGGTATCTCTACGAGCAGTACTTC

V: TRBV7-2
D: NA
J: TRBJ1-2
size: NA
CDR3: CASTSWEDYGYTF
DNA: TGTGCCAGCACCTCCTGGGAGGACTATGGCTACACCTTC

V: TRBV7-9
D: NA
J: TRBJ2-1
size: few
CDR3: CASSEISRGNNEQFF
DNA: TGTGCCAGCAGCGAGATTTCACGAGGTAACAATGAGCAGTTCTTC

V: TRBV20-1
D: TRBD2
J: TRBJ2-1
size: NA
CDR3: CSFGLAAHNEQFF
DNA: TGCAGCTTCGGACTAGCGGCCCACAATGAGCAGTTCTTC

V: TRBV28
D: NA
J: TRBJ1-3
size: few
CDR3: CASSLIAFQGSPLQGSGNTIYF
DNA: TGTGCCAGCAGTCTGATCGCCTTCCAAGGTTCACCGCTCCAAGGCTCTGGAAACACCATATATTTT

V: TRBV4-1
D: NA
J: TRBJ1-1
size: NA
CDR3: CASSLLGVRVNTEAFF
DNA: TGCGCCAGCAGCCTCCTGGGGGTCAGGGTGAACACTGAAGCTTTCTTT

V: TRBV7-6
D: TRBD1
J: TRBJ2-1
size: NA
CDR3: CASSFLPDRERSDNEQFF
DNA: TGTGCCAGCAGCTTCCTACCGGACAGGGAGCGGTCGGACAATGAGCAGTTCTTC

V: TRBV11-2
D: TRBD2
J: TRBJ2-5
size: NA
CDR3: CASSFLRGYQETQYF
DNA: TGTGCCAGCAGCTTTTTGCGGGGGTACCAAGAGACCCAGTACTTC

V: TRBV7-3
D: NA
J: TRBJ1-1
size: NA
CDR3: CASSPQGGGFEAYF
DNA: TGTGCCAGCAGCCCGCAGGGTGGCGGTTTCGAAGCTTACTTT

V: TRBV28
D: NA
J: TRBJ2-3
size: NA
CDR3: CASKASLGSDTQYF
DNA: TGTGCCAGCAAGGCCTCCTTGGGGTCAGATACGCAGTATTTT

V: TRBV9
D: TRBD1
J: TRBJ2-1
size: NA
CDR3: CASSISRGLLDNEQFF
DNA: TGTGCCAGCAGCATATCCAGGGGGCTACTAGACAATGAGCAGTTCTTC

V: TRBV28
D: TRBD1
J: TRBJ2-6
size: NA
CDR3: CASSLPQGAVGANVLTF
DNA: TGTGCCAGCAGTCTCCCACAGGGGGCGGTCGGGGCCAACGTCCTGACTTTC

V: TRBV4-2
D: NA
J: TRBJ2-1
size: NA
CDR3: CASSQDTPYNEQFF
DNA: TGTGCCAGCAGCCAAGATACACCTTACAATGAGCAGTTCTTC